Listed here are 26 T cell receptor beta chains from one sample, sequenced in a study of T cell responses to AZD1222 COVID-19 vaccine. Profiled with immunoSEQ multiplex PCR; TCRdb holds only in-frame clones, not every one. The table lists about 25,000 clones, around 83% of them singletons, with around 7.9% in the top ten. The source was peripheral blood, collected 28 days after the second AZD1222 dose. The receptors derive from an adult who received the AZD1222 COVID-19 vaccine.

V usage is TRBV28 and J usage is TRBJ1-1; 11 bases match TRBD1. The CDR3 is 15 residues long. From germline, CDR1 is MDHEN and CDR2 SYDVKM. With V trimmed by 5 bases and J by 6 bases, 8 bases remained unmatched. CDR3 sequence: CASSIPGQGVSEAFF. As DNA, the CDR3 is TGTGCCAGCAGTATCCCGGGACAGGGGGTGTCTGAAGCTTTCTTT.

This clone was observed a single time. J is TRBJ1-4 and V is TRBV19; 10 bases fit TRBD1. V gave up 3 bases and J gave up 2 bases; unmatched junction bases: 3. Germline loops: CDR1 LNHDA, CDR2 SQIVND (reference sequence). CDR3 size: 16 residues. The CDR3 sequence is CASSIRQGATNEKLFF. Here the CDR3 DNA reads TGTGCCAGTAGTATTCGACAGGGGGCGACTAATGAAAAACTGTTTTTT.

The V gene is TRBV7-2, the J gene TRBJ1-1; a possible D gene is TRBD1 (5 bases). Germline V gives CDR1 SGHTA, CDR2 FQGNSA. V lost 2 bases to trimming and J lost 0 bases, with 7 bases between them. The CDR3 loop spans 14 amino acids. The CDR3 here is CASSLLGVNTEAFF. CDR3 nucleotides: TGTGCCAGCAGCTTATTGGGGGTGAACACTGAAGCTTTCTTT.

This chain connects TRBV28 to TRBJ1-2, with 10 bases matching TRBD1. The junction had 6 bases not matched to a gene; V was cut back by 7 bases and J by 4 bases. Germline V gene sequence: CDR1 MDHEN, CDR2 SYDVKM. CDR3 length: 14 residues. The CDR3 nucleotides read TGTGCCAGCACCAGACAGGGGGCGGGCTATGGCTACACCTTC. Translation gives CASTRQGAGYGYTF.

The rearrangement links TRBV2 to TRBJ1-5; TRBD1 matches at 7 bases. CDR1 is SNHLY, CDR2 FYNNEI, per germline. V was clipped by 5 bases and J by 6 bases; unmatched bases: 7. The CDR3 is made up of 14 amino acids. CDR3 loop: CASSSQGVGQPQHF. CDR3 coding DNA: TGTGCCAGCAGTTCTCAGGGGGTAGGTCAGCCCCAGCATTTT. Combining the CDR3 with reference TRBV2 and TRBJ1-5 gives the whole variable domain EPEVTQTPSHQVTQMGQEVILRCVPISNHLYFYWYRQILGQKVEFLVSFYNNEISEKSEIFDDQFSVERPDGSNFTLKIRSTKLEDSAMYFCASSSQGVGQPQHFGDGTRLSIL.

The CDR3 coding sequence is TGTGCCAGCAGTTTATATGGGGGCACTGAAGCTTTCTTT. Amino acids: CASSLYGGTEAFF. V is TRBV28 and J is TRBJ1-1; D is perhaps TRBD1 (5 bases). V was shortened by 1 base and J by 4 bases, with 7 bases between the two germline ends. Germline V gene lookup returns CDR1 MDHEN and CDR2 SYDVKM. This CDR3 has 13 residues.

This clone appeared once. The V call is TRBV18, the J call TRBJ2-3; 7 bases agree with TRBD2. Unmatched junction bases numbered 7, after V lost 4 bases and J lost 0 bases. Looked up from germline, CDR1 is KGHSH and CDR2 is LQKENI. The CDR3 has 16 amino acids. The CDR3 nucleotides read TGTGCCAGCTCACTGGAGACGGGGGGTAGCACAGATACGCAGTATTTT. It yields the protein CASSLETGGSTDTQYF.

The chain joins TRBV11-2 to TRBJ1-1; 7 positions match TRBD1. V was pared by 4 bases and J by 2 bases, with 7 bases of the junction left unmatched. CDR3 size: 15 residues. Germline CDR1 is SGHAT and CDR2 is FQNNGV. For the CDR3, the DNA is TGTGCCAGCAGCTCCACAGGGGCAGCTAACACTGAAGCTTTCTTT. This encodes CASSSTGAANTEAFF.

The chain employs TRBV11-2 and TRBJ1-5, with D hard to call. CDR3 size: 13 residues. V lost 1 base and J 3 bases, leaving 4 bases between the germline ends. The germline V gene encodes CDR1 SGHAT and CDR2 FQNNGV. CDR3 bases: TGTGCCAGCAGCTTAGGGAACAATCAGCCCCAGCATTTT. The encoded protein is CASSLGNNQPQHF.

The rearrangement joins TRBV5-5 to TRBJ2-1; D not certain. The V gene lost 2 bases and the J gene lost 6 bases, with 6 bases spanning the gap. Germline V gives CDR1 SGHKS, CDR2 YYEKEE (reference sequence). This CDR3 region has 12 residues. DNA of the CDR3: TGTGCCAGCAGCTTTTCCGGCAATGAGCAGTTCTTC. Translation gives CASSFSGNEQFF.

The V call is TRBV7-2, the J call TRBJ2-7, with D hard to call. This CDR3 has 12 amino acids. Germline values: CDR1 SGHTA, CDR2 FQGNSA. V dropped 7 bases and J dropped 2 bases, with 9 bases sitting between them. For the CDR3, the DNA is TGTGCCAGCACGCCCAGCGCCTACGAGCAGTACTTC. Protein: CASTPSAYEQYF.

The chain has TRBV28 and TRBJ2-3; D gene unclear. Looked up from germline, CDR1 is MDHEN and CDR2 is SYDVKM. V lost 7 bases, J lost 2 bases, and 13 bases lay in between. CDR3 length: 14 residues. CDR3 nucleotide sequence: TGTGCCAGCACGTGGCAACAATCCACAGATACGCAGTATTTT. Translated: CASTWQQSTDTQYF.

This sequence joins TRBV5-6 and TRBJ1-2; perhaps TRBD1 as D (6 bases). Germline CDR1 and CDR2: SGHDT and YYEEEE. V gave up 0 bases and J gave up 7 bases, with 13 bases separating them. The CDR3 totals 14 residues. Written as DNA, the CDR3 is TGTGCCAGCAGCTTGGGGGGGCAGGTCTCTGGCTACACCTTC. Amino acids: CASSLGGQVSGYTF.

The sample holds a few counts of this clone. The chain couples TRBV7-2 to TRBJ2-7; the D call may be TRBD1 or TRBD2 (5 bases each). The ends were cut back, 4 bases at V and 0 bases at J, with 16 bases in the middle. In germline, CDR1 is SGHTA, CDR2 FQGNSA. The CDR3 has 16 residues. CDR3 nucleotides: TGTGCCAGCAGCTCAAGAGGGGTTTACTACTCCTACGAGCAGTACTTC. Translation: CASSSRGVYYSYEQYF.

The gene calls are TRBV5-4 and TRBJ1-4; D not certain. The ends were cut back, 4 bases at V and 5 bases at J, with 18 bases in the middle. Looked up from germline, CDR1 is SGHNT and CDR2 is YYREEE (reference sequence). This CDR3 contains 16 residues. The CDR3 sequence: CASSRQSGSRNEKLFF. The CDR3 DNA is TGTGCCAGCAGCCGCCAATCGGGTTCGAGGAATGAAAAACTGTTTTTT.

The chain is built from TRBV4-1 and TRBJ2-7; possibly TRBD1 for D (5 bases). From germline, CDR1 is MGHRA and CDR2 YSYEKL. The CDR3 sequence is 14 residues long. Trimming left V 4 bases short and J 1 base short, with 11 bases between. As DNA, the CDR3 is TGCGCCAGCAGCCGAAATAAGGGGTCCTACGAGCAGTACTTC. Translated: CASSRNKGSYEQYF.

By frequency in the sample, this clone is hyperexpanded. The chain links TRBV6-5 to TRBJ1-5, with TRBD1 as a possible D gene (5 bases). Germline CDR1 is MNHEY and CDR2 is SVGAGI. The ends were cut back, 0 bases at V and 5 bases at J, with 8 bases in the middle. The CDR3 is 14 amino acids. CDR3 region: CASSYSWDYQPQHF. The CDR3 DNA sequence: TGTGCCAGCAGTTACTCGTGGGACTATCAGCCCCAGCATTTT.

The chain has TRBV11-2 and TRBJ2-5, with 12 bases lining up with TRBD2. This CDR3 is built from 17 residues. V shed 5 bases and J 5 bases; nucleotides not matched to a gene: 12. Germline-derived CDR1 and CDR2 are SGHAT and FQNNGV. The CDR3 nucleotides are TGTGCCAGCAGCCCTGGTCGGCTAGCGGGAGGGCGGGAGACCCAGTACTTC. This encodes CASSPGRLAGGRETQYF.

This rearrangement joins TRBV10-3 to TRBJ1-5; 7 nucleotides line up with TRBD1. CDR1 and CDR2 (germline): ENHRY, SYGVKD. With V trimmed by 2 bases and J by 4 bases, 8 bases remained unmatched. The CDR3 length is 16 residues. CDR3 in DNA: TGTGCCATCAGTGAGCCCACGACAGGGAGGAATCAGCCCCAGCATTTT. It codes for CAISEPTTGRNQPQHF.

The V and J genes are TRBV2 and TRBJ2-3; D is ambiguous. V lost 3 bases and J 0 bases, leaving 16 bases between the germline ends. The CDR3 sequence is 17 residues long. The germline CDR1 and CDR2 sequences are SNHLY and FYNNEI. The CDR3 nucleotides read TGTGCCAGCAGTGACCCCCACAGATCGAGTAGCACAGATACGCAGTATTTT. Its protein is CASSDPHRSSSTDTQYF.

J is TRBJ1-3 and V is TRBV14, with 8 bases identical to TRBD1. CDR1 is SGHDN and CDR2 is FVKESK in the germline V gene. The CDR3 is 16 residues long. V lost 1 base to trimming and J lost 2 bases; unmatched junction nucleotides: 4. The CDR3 region has the DNA TGTGCCAGCAGCCAAGCCGGGACAGGCACTGGAAACACCATATATTTT. Protein sequence: CASSQAGTGTGNTIYF.

The rearrangement uses TRBV24-1 and TRBJ2-1; D is perhaps TRBD2 (6 bases). The CDR3 extends over 15 amino acids. V lost 3 bases and J 6 bases, leaving 14 bases between the germline ends. Germline V gives CDR1 KGHDR, CDR2 SFDVKD. CDR3 residues: CATSDHRGAGNEQFF. The CDR3 coding sequence is TGTGCCACCAGTGATCACCGCGGGGCCGGCAATGAGCAGTTCTTC.

The CDR3 DNA follows: TGCGCCAGCAGCAATCCTGTACTAGCGGGAGATGTCAATGAGCAGTTCTTC. As protein: CASSNPVLAGDVNEQFF. V and J are TRBV5-1 and TRBJ2-1; 11 nucleotides line up with TRBD2. CDR1 and CDR2 (germline): SGHRS, YFSETQ. J was trimmed by 6 bases and V by 4 bases; bases with no gene match: 12. The CDR3 extends over 17 amino acids.

In DNA, the CDR3 is TGTGCCAGCAGTCCTAGCGGGGGGAACACCGGGGAGCTGTTTTTT. Amino acids: CASSPSGGNTGELFF. The J gene is TRBJ2-2, the V gene TRBV28; TRBD2 aligns across 10 bases. Trimming took 5 bases from V and 1 from J; bases not matched to a gene: 1. CDR1 is MDHEN, CDR2 SYDVKM, per germline. The CDR3 length is 15 residues.

This chain links TRBV2 with TRBJ2-1; D may be TRBD2 (6 bases). The V gene lost 7 bases and the J gene lost 7 bases, with 29 bases spanning the gap. The CDR3 sequence is 18 residues long. Germline CDR1 reads SNHLY; CDR2 reads FYNNEI. CDR3 amino acids: CASIITGRMSGGGNEQFF. The CDR3 DNA reads TGTGCCAGCATTATAACCGGTCGCATGAGCGGAGGAGGGAATGAGCAGTTCTTC.

The CDR3 bases are TGCGCCAGCAGCTTGGCCGGTCCTAACACTGAAGCTTTCTTT. It codes for CASSLAGPNTEAFF. The chain joins TRBV5-1 to TRBJ1-1, with D unclear. This CDR3 region has 14 residues. Germline loops: CDR1 SGHRS, CDR2 YFSETQ. Trimming cost V 0 bases and J 2 bases, with 8 bases left between them.